This paragraph reports one TCR beta chain. Using immunoSEQ multiplex PCR, the repertoire was profiled, and TCRdb retains in-frame clones only, with some absent. Of some 660,000 clones in the sample, around 87% are singletons; the top ten hold about 0.0094%. These data belong to a study of shared T cell receptors in the human thymus. Germline-derived CDR1 and CDR2 are MDHEN and SYDVKM. After removal of 2 bases from V and 3 bases from J, the junction contained 12 bases not matched to a gene. The CDR3 has 17 amino acids. The sample also formed part of further work on human thymus T cells.

The sequenced sample consisted of thymocytes. This rearrangement joins TRBV28 to TRBJ2-7; TRBD2 matches at 8 bases. This TCR derives from a boy younger than two with a congenital heart defect. The CDR3 DNA follows: TGTGCCAGCAGTTTACCGGGTTTTACGGGGGGGAACTACGAGCAGTACTTC. Translation: CASSLPGFTGGNYEQYF.